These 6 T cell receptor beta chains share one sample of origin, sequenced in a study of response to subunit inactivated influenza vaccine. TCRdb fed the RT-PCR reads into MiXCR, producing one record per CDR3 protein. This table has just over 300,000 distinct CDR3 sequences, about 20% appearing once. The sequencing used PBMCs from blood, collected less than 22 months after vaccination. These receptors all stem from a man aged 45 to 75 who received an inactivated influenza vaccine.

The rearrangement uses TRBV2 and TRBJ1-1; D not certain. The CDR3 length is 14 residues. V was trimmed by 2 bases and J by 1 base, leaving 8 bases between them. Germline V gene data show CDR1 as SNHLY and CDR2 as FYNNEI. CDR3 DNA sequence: TGTGCCAGCAGTGAATATCACAGGAACACTGAAGCTTTCTTT. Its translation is CASSEYHRNTEAFF.

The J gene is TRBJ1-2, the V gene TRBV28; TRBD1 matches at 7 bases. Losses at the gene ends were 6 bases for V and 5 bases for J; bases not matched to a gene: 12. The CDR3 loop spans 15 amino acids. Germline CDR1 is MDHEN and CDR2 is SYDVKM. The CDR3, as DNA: TGTGCCAGCAGCCACGACAGGGCGATCTCATATGGCTACACCTTC. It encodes CASSHDRAISYGYTF.

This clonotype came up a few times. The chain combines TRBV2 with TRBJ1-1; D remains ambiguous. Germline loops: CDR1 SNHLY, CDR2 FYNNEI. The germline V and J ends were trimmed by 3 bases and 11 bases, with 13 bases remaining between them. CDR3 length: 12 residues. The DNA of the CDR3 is TGTGCCAGCAGTGAGCAGGCCAGGAGGGCTTTCTTT. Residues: CASSEQARRAFF.

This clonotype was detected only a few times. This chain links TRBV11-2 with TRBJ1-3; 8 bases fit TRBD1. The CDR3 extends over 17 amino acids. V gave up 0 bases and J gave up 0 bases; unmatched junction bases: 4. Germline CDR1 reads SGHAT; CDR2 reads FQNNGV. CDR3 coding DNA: TGTGCCAGCAGCTTAGAAAGGACAGGGAGCTCTGGAAACACCATATATTTT. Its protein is CASSLERTGSSGNTIYF.

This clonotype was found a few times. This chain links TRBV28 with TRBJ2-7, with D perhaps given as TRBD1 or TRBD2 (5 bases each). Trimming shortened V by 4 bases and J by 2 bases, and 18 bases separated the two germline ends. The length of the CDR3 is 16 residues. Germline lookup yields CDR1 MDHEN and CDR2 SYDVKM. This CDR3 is CASSSTFRGHPYEQYF. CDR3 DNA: TGTGCCAGCAGTTCCACCTTCCGGGGCCACCCCTACGAGCAGTACTTC.

The CDR3, as DNA: TGCGCCAGCAGCCAAGGCTTTTTGGGGCGGGACCCTGTTCCCAATGAGCAGTTCTTC. As protein: CASSQGFLGRDPVPNEQFF. J is TRBJ2-1 and V is TRBV4-3; TRBD2 is a possible D gene (6 bases). V was shortened by 1 base and J by 6 bases, with 25 bases between the two germline ends. The germline V gene encodes CDR1 LGHNA and CDR2 YSLEER. The CDR3 is 19 residues long.